This record concerns one T cell receptor beta chain sequence. What it binds is unknown. This specimen comes from a study of OX40 agonist ivuxolimab in advanced cancers. Trimming removed 1 base at V and 7 bases at J, with 6 bases between. The CDR3 has 11 residues. Germline assignment: CDR1 GTSNPN and CDR2 SVGIG (reference sequence). Assay: immunoSEQ multiplex PCR; the TCRdb copy retains only in-frame clones and omits some. The sample yields tens of thousands of clones, 85% to 90% seen once. Findings of the study overall: The CD4+ and CD8+ T cells in the blood had expanded clonally by week 6 at 0.1 to 3.0 mg/kg.

The chain uses TRBV30 and TRBJ2-3; maybe TRBD2 (5 bases). The sequenced sample was CD4+ or CD8+ T cells sorted from blood, obtained in a trial of the OX40 agonist ivuxolimab. The receptor was derived from an adult with an advanced solid tumor such as melanoma, head and neck, liver or kidney cancer. The DNA for the CDR3 is TGTGCCTGGAGTGCCGGGAATACGCAGTATTTT. Translated, it gives CAWSAGNTQYF. Full variable domain (remainder filled in from reference TRBV30 and TRBJ2-3): SQTIHQWPATLVQPVGSPLSLECTVEGTSNPNLYWYRQAAGRGLQLLFYSVGIGQISSEVPQNLSASRPQDRQFILSSKKLLLSDSGFYLCAWSAGNTQYFGPGTRLTVL.